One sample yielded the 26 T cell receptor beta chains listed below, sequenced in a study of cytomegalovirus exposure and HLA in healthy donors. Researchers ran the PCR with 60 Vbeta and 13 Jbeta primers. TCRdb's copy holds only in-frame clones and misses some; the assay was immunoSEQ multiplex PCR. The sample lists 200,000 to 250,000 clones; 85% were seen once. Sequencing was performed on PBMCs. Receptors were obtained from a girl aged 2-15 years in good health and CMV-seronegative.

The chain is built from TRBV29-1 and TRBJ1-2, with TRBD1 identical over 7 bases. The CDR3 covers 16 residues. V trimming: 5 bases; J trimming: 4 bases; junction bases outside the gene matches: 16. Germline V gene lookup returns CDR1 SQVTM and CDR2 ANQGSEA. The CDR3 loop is CSVFDREGIRPYGYTF. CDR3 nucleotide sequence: TGCAGCGTTTTCGACAGGGAAGGAATTAGGCCCTATGGCTACACCTTC.

CDR3 sequence reads: CASSFRGLITGELFF. DNA for the CDR3: TGTGCCAGCAGCTTTAGAGGGCTTATCACCGGGGAGCTGTTTTTT. This chain uses TRBV7-2 with TRBJ2-2; maybe TRBD2 (5 bases). The V end was cut by 3 bases, the J end by 4 bases, with 12 bases between. Germline assignment: CDR1 SGHTA and CDR2 FQGNSA. The CDR3 loop spans 15 amino acids. The whole variable domain, remainder taken from reference TRBV7-2 and TRBJ2-2, is GAGVSQSPSNKVTEKGKDVELRCDPISGHTALYWYRQSLGQGLEFLIYFQGNSAPDKSGLPSDRFSAERTGGSVSTLTIQRTQQEDSAVYLCASSFRGLITGELFFGEGSRLTVL.

In DNA form, the CDR3 reads TGTGCCAGCAGCACTAGCGGGAACAGAGGGACCCAGTACTTC. Translated, it gives CASSTSGNRGTQYF. The chain recombines TRBV7-9 with TRBJ2-5; TRBD2 agrees at 10 bases. J lost 7 bases, V lost 5 bases, and 7 bases had no gene match. CDR1 and CDR2 from the germline V gene are SEHNR and FQNEAQ (reference sequence). CDR3 length: 14 residues.

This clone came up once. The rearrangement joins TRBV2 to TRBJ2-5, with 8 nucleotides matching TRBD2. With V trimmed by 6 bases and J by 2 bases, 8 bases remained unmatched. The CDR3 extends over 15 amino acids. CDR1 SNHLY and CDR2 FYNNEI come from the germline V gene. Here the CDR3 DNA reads TGTGCCAGCAGCCCATGGACTAGCTTGCAAGAGACCCAGTACTTC. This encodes CASSPWTSLQETQYF.

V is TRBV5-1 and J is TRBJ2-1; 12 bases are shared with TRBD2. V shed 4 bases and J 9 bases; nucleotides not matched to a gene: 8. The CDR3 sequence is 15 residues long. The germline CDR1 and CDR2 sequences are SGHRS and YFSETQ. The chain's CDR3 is CASSPPGLAGLEQFF. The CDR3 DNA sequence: TGCGCCAGCAGCCCGCCGGGACTAGCGGGCCTTGAGCAGTTCTTC.

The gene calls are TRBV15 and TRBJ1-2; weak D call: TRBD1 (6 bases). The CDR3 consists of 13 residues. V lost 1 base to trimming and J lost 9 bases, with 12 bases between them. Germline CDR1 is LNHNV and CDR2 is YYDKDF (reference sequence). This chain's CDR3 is CATSRVAGQSYTF. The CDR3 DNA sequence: TGTGCCACCAGCAGAGTCGCCGGACAGAGCTACACCTTC. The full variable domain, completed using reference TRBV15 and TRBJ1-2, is DAMVIQNPRYQVTQFGKPVTLSCSQTLNHNVMYWYQQKSSQAPKLLFHYYDKDFNNEADTPDNFQSRRPNTSFCFLDIRSPGLGDTAMYLCATSRVAGQSYTFGSGTRLTVV.

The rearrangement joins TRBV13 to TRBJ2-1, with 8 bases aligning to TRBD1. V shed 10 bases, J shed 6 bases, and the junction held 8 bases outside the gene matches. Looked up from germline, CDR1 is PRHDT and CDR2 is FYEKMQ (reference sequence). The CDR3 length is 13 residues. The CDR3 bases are TGTGCCACCCGGACAGGGCCCATCAATGAGCAGTTCTTC. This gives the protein CATRTGPINEQFF. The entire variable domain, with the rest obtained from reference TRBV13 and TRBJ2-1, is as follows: AAGVIQSPRHLIKEKRETATLKCYPIPRHDTVYWYQQGPGQDPQFLISFYEKMQSDKGSIPDRFSAQQFSDYHSELNMSSLELGDSALYFCATRTGPINEQFFGPGTRLTVL.

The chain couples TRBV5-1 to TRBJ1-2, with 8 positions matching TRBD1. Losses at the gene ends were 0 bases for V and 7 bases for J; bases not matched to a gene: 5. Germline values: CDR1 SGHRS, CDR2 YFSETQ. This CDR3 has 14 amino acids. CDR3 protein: CASSLAQGAIGYTF. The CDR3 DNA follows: TGCGCCAGCAGCTTGGCCCAGGGGGCGATTGGCTACACCTTC.

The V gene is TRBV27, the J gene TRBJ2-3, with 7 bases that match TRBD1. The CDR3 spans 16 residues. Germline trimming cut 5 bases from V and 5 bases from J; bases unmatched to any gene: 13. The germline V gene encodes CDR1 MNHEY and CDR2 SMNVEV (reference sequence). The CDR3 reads CASSVDRAPSIDTQYF. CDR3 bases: TGTGCCAGCAGTGTAGACAGGGCCCCTAGTATAGATACGCAGTATTTT.

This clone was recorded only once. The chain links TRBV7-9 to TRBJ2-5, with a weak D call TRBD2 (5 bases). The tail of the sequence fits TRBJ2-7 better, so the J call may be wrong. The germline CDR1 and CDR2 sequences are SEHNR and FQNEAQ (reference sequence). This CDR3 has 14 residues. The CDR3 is CASSLVDGVYEQYF. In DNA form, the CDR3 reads TGTGCCAGCAGTTTGGTGGACGGGGTTTACGAGCAGTACTTC.

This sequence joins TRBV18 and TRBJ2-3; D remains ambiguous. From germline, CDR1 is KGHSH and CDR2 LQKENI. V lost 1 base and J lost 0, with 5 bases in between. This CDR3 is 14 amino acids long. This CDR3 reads CASSPLTSTDTQYF. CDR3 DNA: TGTGCCAGCTCACCACTTACTAGCACAGATACGCAGTATTTT.

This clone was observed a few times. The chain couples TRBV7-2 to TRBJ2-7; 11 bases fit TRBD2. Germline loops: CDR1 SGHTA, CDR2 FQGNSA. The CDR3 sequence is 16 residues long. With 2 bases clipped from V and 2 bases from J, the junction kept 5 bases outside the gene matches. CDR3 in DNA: TGTGCCAGCAGCTTATATAGCGGGGGGGCTACCTACGAGCAGTACTTC. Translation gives CASSLYSGGATYEQYF.

CDR3 in amino acids: CAWSTGGNQPQHF. The CDR3 DNA is TGTGCCTGGAGTACCGGAGGCAATCAGCCCCAGCATTTT. The chain joins TRBV30 to TRBJ1-5, with unresolved D. V lost 2 bases and J 2 bases, leaving 7 bases between the germline ends. This CDR3 region has 13 residues. Germline assignment: CDR1 GTSNPN and CDR2 SVGIG (reference sequence). Full variable domain (rest looked up from reference TRBV30 and TRBJ1-5): SQTIHQWPATLVQPVGSPLSLECTVEGTSNPNLYWYRQAAGRGLQLLFYSVGIGQISSEVPQNLSASRPQDRQFILSSKKLLLSDSGFYLCAWSTGGNQPQHFGDGTRLSIL.

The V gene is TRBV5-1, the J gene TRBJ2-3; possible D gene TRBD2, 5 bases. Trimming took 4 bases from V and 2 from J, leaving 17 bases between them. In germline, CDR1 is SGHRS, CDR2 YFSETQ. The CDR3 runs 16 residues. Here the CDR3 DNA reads TGCGCCAGCAGCGATGAATCCGGACTGTACACAGATACGCAGTATTTT. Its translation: CASSDESGLYTDTQYF.

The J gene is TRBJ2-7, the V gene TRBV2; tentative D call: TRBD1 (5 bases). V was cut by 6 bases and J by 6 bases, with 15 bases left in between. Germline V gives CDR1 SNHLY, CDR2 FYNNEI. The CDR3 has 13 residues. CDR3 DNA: TGTGCCAGCAGGAAAGGGGCCGTAAGCGAGCAGTACTTC. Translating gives CASRKGAVSEQYF.

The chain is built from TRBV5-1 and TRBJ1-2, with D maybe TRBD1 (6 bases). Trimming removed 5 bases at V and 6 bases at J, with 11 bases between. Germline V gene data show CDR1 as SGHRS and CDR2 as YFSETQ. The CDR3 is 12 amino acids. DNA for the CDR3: TGCGCCAGCAGGGAACAGGGTGATGGCTACACCTTC. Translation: CASREQGDGYTF.

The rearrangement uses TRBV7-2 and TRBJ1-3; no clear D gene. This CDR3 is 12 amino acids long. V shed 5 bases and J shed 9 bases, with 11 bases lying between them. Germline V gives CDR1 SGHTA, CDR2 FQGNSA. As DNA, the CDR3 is TGTGCCAGCAGCGCCGACTTAAGCACCATATATTTT. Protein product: CASSADLSTIYF.

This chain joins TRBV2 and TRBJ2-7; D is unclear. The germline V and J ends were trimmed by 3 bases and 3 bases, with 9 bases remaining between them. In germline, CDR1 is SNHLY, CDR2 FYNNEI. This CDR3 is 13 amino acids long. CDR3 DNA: TGTGCCAGCAGTGAGGCACAGCTCTACGAGCAGTACTTC. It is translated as CASSEAQLYEQYF. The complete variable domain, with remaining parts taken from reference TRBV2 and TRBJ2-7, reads EPEVTQTPSHQVTQMGQEVILRCVPISNHLYFYWYRQILGQKVEFLVSFYNNEISEKSEIFDDQFSVERPDGSNFTLKIRSTKLEDSAMYFCASSEAQLYEQYFGPGTRLTVT.

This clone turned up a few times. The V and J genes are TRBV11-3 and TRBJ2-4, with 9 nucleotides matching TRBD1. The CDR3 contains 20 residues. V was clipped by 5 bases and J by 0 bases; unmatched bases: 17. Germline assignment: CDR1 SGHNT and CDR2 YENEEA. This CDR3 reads CASSPGTGRSLPLAKNIQYF. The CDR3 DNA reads TGTGCCAGCAGCCCCGGGACAGGGCGGTCGCTGCCCTTAGCCAAAAACATTCAGTACTTC.

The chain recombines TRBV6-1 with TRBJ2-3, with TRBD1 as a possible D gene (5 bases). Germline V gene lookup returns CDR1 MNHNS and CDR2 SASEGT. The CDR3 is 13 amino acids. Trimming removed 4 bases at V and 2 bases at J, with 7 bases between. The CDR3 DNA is TGTGCCAGCAGTGGGACAATCACAGATACGCAGTATTTT. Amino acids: CASSGTITDTQYF.

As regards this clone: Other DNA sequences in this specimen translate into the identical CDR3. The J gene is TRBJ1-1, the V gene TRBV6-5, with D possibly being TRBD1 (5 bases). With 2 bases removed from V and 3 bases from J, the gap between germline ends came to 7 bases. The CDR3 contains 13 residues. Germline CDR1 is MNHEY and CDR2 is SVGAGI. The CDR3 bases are TGTGCCAGCAGTTACGGCAGGGACACTGAAGCTTTCTTT. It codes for CASSYGRDTEAFF.

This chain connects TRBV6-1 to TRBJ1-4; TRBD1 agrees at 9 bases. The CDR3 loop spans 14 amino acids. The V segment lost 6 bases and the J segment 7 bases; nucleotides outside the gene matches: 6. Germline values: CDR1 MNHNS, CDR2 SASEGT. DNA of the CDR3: TGTGCCAGCAGGGACAGGGGAATTTCTGAAAAACTGTTTTTT. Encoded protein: CASRDRGISEKLFF.

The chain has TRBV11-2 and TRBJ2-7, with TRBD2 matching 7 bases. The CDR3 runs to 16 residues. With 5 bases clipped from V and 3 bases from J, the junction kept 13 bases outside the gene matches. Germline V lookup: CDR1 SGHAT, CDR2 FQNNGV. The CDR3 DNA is TGTGCCAGCAGCCCCATTGGCGGGAGCATGGTCTACGAGCAGTACTTC. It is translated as CASSPIGGSMVYEQYF.

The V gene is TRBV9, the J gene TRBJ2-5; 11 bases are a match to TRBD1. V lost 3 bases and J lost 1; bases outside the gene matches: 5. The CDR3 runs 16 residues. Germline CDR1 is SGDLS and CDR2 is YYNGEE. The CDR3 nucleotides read TGTGCCAGCAGCGCCCGGGACAGGGGGTTCCAAGAGACCCAGTACTTC. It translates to CASSARDRGFQETQYF.

The DNA for the CDR3 is TGTGCCAGCAGCGGACAGGGGAGGGATAATGAAAAACTGTTTTTT. Translation: CASSGQGRDNEKLFF. The J gene is TRBJ1-4, the V gene TRBV7-9, with 9 nucleotides matching TRBD1. This CDR3 region has 15 residues. From germline, CDR1 is SEHNR and CDR2 FQNEAQ (reference sequence). With 5 bases clipped from V and 4 bases from J, the junction kept 5 bases outside the gene matches.

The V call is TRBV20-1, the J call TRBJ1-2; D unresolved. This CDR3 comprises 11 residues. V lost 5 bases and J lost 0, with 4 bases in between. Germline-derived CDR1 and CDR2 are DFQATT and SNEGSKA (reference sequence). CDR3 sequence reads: CSAYSNYGYTF. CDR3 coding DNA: TGCAGTGCTTACTCTAACTATGGCTACACCTTC.